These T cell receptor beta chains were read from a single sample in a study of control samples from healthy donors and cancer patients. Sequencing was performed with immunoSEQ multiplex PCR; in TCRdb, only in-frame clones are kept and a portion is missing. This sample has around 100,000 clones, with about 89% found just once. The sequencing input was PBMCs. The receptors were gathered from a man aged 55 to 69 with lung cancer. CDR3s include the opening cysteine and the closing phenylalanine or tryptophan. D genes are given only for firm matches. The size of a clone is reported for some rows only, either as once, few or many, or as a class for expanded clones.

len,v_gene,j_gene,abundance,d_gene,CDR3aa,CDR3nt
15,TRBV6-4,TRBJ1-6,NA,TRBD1,CASSRGPGGDSPLHF,TGTGCCAGCTCCCGTGGTCCAGGGGGTGATTCACCCCTCCACTTT
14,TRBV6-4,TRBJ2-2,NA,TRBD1,CASSGQGNTGELFF,TGTGCCAGCAGTGGACAGGGAAACACCGGGGAGCTGTTTTTT
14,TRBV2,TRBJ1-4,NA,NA,CASSEGDNGEKLFF,TGTGCCAGCAGTGAAGGCGATAACGGGGAAAAACTGTTTTTT
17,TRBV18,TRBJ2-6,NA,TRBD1,CASSPRDSSSGANVLTF,TGTGCCAGCTCACCACGGGACAGCTCCTCTGGGGCCAACGTCCTGACTTTC
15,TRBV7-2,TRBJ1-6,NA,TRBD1,CASSQGQGAGSPLHF,TGTGCCAGCAGCCAGGGACAGGGGGCGGGGTCACCCCTCCACTTT
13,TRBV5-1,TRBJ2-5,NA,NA,CASSSGQQETQYF,TGCGCCAGCAGCTCTGGACAGCAAGAGACCCAGTACTTC
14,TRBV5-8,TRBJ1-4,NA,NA,CASSLAVTNEKLFF,TGTGCCAGCAGCTTGGCCGTGACAAATGAAAAACTGTTTTTT
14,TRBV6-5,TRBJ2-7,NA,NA,CASSYGFGGYEQYF,TGTGCCAGCAGTTACGGATTCGGGGGTTACGAGCAGTACTTC
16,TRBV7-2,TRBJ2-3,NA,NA,CASSEGTGVSTDTQYF,TGTGCCAGCAGCGAGGGTACTGGGGTCAGCACAGATACGCAGTATTTT
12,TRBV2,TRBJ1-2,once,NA,CASSGGNYGYTF,TGTGCCAGCAGTGGAGGCAACTATGGCTACACCTTC
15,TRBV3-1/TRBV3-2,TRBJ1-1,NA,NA,CASSPYRTVNTEAFF,TGTGCCAGCAGCCCGTACCGGACGGTGAACACTGAAGCTTTCTTT
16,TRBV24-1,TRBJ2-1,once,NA,CATSDLLGQGGDEQFF,TGTGCCACCAGTGATTTGCTCGGACAGGGAGGGGATGAGCAGTTCTTC